The TCR beta chain described here comes from a study of T cells in Graves' hyperthyroidism and ophthalmopathy. Overall study: Before any treatment, at initial diagnosis, peripheral blood was collected.

This clonotype was seen at least ten times. What it binds is not known. Findings and caveats of the study: Separating ophthalmopathy from stable hyperthyroidism was achieved by a 13 V-J model.

Using RNA transcripts as the source, TCR beta CDR3 regions were amplified. With the HTBI primer set, the TCR CDR3 went through a first round of RT-PCR. From the multiplex PCR reads, TCRdb called clonotypes with MiXCR, one entry per CDR3 protein. The sample lists about 370,000 distinct CDR3 sequences, approximately 14% seen once, with roughly a fifth in the top ten. Orbital computed tomography and thyroid ultrasound, together with serum TRAb and thyroxine and clinical symptoms, were used for diagnoses. Per the germline V gene, CDR1 is LGHDT and CDR2 is YNNKEL (reference sequence). V lost 6 bases and J lost 8, with 10 bases in between. This CDR3 is 12 amino acids long.

Sequenced: blood. This clonotype originated in a woman aged 60-75 years with Graves' ophthalmopathy. The rearrangement links TRBV3-1 to TRBJ1-4; D is unclear. The CDR3 spells CASSGIEEKLFF. DNA for the CDR3: TGTGCCAGCAGTGGTATAGAGGAAAAACTGTTTTTT.